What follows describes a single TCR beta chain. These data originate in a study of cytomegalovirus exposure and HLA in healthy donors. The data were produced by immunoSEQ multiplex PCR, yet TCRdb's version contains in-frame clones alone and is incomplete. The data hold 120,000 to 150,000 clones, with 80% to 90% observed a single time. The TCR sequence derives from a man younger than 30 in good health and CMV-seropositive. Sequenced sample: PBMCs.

The DNA for the CDR3 is TGTGCCAGCTCACGGGACAAGAACACTGAAGCTTTCTTT. Protein sequence: CASSRDKNTEAFF. The chain carries TRBV18 and TRBJ1-1, with a tentative D call TRBD1 (6 bases). The CDR3 extends over 13 amino acids. The germline CDR1 and CDR2 sequences are KGHSH and LQKENI. V was clipped by 4 bases and J by 1 base, with 7 bases between them.